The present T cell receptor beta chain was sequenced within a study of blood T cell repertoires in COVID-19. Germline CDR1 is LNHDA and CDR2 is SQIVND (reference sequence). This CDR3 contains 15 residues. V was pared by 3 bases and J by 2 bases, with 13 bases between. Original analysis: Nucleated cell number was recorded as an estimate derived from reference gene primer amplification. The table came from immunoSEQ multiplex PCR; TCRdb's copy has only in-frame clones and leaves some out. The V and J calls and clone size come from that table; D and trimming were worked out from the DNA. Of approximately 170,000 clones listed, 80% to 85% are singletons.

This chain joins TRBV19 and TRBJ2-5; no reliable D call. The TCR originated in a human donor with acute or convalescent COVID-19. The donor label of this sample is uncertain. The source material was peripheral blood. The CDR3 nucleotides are TGTGCCAGTAGTATGGCCCATGGCAGTCAAGAGACCCAGTACTTC. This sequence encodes CASSMAHGSQETQYF.